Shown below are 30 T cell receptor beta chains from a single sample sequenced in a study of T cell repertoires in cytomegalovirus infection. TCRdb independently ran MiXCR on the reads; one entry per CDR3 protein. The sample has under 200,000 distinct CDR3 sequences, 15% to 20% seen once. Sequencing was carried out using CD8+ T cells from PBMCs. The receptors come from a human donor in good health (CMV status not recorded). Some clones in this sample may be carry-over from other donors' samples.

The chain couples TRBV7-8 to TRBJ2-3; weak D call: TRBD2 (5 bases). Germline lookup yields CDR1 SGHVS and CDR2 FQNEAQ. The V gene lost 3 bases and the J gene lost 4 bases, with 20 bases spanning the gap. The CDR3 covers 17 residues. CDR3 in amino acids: CASSFPRSGVDADTQYF. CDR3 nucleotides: TGTGCCAGCAGCTTCCCGCGAAGCGGAGTAGATGCAGATACGCAGTATTTT. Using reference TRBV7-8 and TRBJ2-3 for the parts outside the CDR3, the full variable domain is GAGVSQSPRYKVAKRGQDVALRCDPISGHVSLFWYQQALGQGPEFLTYFQNEAQLDKSGLPSDRFFAERPEGSVSTLKIQRTQQEDSAVYLCASSFPRSGVDADTQYFGPGTRLTVL.

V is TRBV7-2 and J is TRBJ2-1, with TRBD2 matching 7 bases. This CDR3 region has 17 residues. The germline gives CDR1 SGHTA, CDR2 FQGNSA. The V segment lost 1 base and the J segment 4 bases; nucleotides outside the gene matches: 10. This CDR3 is CASSLGVDSGYYNEQFF. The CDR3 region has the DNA TGTGCCAGCAGCTTAGGGGTCGATAGCGGGTATTACAATGAGCAGTTCTTC.

CDR3 bases: TGTGCCAGCAGCTTAGCGAGTACCGGCCACTACAATGAGCAGTTCTTC. Translated, it gives CASSLASTGHYNEQFF. The V and J genes are TRBV7-8 and TRBJ2-1; D remains ambiguous. This CDR3 has 16 amino acids. Germline V CDR1 and CDR2: SGHVS, FQNEAQ. V dropped 0 bases and J dropped 3 bases, with 12 bases sitting between them.

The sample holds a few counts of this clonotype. The CDR3 is CASSAPGRELNEQYF. As DNA, the CDR3 is TGTGCCAGCAGCGCCCCTGGCCGCGAGCTCAACGAGCAGTACTTC. The V and J genes are TRBV7-9 and TRBJ2-7; no reliable D call. V lost 5 bases, J lost 5 bases, and 19 bases lay in between. Per the germline V gene, CDR1 is SEHNR and CDR2 is FQNEAQ (reference sequence). The CDR3 covers 15 residues.

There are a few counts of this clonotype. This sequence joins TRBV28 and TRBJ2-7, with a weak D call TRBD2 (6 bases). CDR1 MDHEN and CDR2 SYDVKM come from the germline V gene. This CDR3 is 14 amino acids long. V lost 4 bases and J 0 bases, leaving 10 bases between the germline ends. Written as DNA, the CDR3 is TGTGCCAGCAGTTCCGGACTAAACTCCTACGAGCAGTACTTC. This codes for CASSSGLNSYEQYF.

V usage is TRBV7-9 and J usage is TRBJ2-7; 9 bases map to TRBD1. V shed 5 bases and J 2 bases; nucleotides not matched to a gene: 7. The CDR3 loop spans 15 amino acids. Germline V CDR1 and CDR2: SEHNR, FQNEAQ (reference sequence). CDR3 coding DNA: TGTGCCAGCAGCCACCGGGACAGGGATCCCTACGAGCAGTACTTC. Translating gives CASSHRDRDPYEQYF.

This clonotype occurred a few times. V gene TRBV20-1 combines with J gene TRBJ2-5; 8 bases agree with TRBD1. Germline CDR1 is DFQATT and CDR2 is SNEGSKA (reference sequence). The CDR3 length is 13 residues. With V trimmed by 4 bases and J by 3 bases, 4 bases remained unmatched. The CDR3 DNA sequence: TGCAGTGCTATTCAGGGGGCGAAAGAGACCCAGTACTTC. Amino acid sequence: CSAIQGAKETQYF.

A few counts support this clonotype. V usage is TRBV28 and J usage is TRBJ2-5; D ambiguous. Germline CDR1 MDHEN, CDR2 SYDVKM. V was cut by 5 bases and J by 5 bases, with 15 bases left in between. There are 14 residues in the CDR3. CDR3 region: CASSPPWRRETQYF. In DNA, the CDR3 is TGTGCCAGCAGTCCCCCATGGCGTCGGGAGACCCAGTACTTC.

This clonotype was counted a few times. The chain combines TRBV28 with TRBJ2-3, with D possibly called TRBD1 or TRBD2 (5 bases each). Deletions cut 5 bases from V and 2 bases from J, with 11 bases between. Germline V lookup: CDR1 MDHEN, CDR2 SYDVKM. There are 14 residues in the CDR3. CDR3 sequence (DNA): TGTGCCAGCAGTCCTTGGGGGAACACAGATACGCAGTATTTT. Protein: CASSPWGNTDTQYF.

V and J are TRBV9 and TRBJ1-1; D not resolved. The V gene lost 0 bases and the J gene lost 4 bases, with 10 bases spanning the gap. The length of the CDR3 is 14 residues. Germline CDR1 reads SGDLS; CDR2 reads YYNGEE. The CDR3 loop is CASSVDSLGTEAFF. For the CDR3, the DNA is TGTGCCAGCAGCGTAGATAGTTTGGGCACTGAAGCTTTCTTT.

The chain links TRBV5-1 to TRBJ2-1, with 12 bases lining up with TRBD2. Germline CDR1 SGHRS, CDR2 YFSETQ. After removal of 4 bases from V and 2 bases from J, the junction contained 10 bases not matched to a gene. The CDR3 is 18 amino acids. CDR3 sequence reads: CASSRGRLAGATYNEQFF. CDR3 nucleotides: TGCGCCAGCAGCCGTGGCAGACTAGCGGGAGCAACCTACAATGAGCAGTTCTTC.

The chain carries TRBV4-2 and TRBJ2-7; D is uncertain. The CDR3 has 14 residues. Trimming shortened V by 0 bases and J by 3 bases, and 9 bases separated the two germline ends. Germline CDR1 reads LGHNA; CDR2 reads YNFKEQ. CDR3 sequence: CASSQEATDYEQYF. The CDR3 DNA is TGTGCCAGCAGCCAAGAAGCCACAGACTACGAGCAGTACTTC.

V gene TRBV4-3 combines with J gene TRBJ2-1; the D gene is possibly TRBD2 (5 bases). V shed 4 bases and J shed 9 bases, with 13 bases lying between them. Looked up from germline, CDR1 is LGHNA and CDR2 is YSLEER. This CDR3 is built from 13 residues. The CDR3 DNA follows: TGCGCCAGCAGCCCGAGGGAGTTTGGTGAGCAGTTCTTC. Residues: CASSPREFGEQFF.

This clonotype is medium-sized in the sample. CDR3 nucleotide sequence: TGTGCCAGCAGCTTACGGGGAGCGGGGATTCGCGAGGAGCAGTTCTTC. It is translated as CASSLRGAGIREEQFF. The rearrangement uses TRBV7-2 and TRBJ2-1; 7 bases are shared with TRBD2. The CDR3 has 16 residues. From germline, CDR1 is SGHTA and CDR2 FQGNSA. J gave up 10 bases and V 2 bases, and 14 bases lay outside the gene matches.

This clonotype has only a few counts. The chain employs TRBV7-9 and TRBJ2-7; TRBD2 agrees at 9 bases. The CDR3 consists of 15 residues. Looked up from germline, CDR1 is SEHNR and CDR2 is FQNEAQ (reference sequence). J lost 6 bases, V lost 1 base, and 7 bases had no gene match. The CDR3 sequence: CASSLDFGTSTEQYF. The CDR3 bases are TGTGCCAGCAGCTTAGACTTTGGGACTAGCACCGAGCAGTACTTC.

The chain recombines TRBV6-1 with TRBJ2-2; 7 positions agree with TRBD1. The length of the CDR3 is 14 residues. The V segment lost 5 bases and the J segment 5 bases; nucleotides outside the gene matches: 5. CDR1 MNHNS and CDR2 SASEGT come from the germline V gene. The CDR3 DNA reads TGTGCCAGCAGTTTGCAGGGGGAGACCGGGGAGCTGTTTTTT. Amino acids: CASSLQGETGELFF.

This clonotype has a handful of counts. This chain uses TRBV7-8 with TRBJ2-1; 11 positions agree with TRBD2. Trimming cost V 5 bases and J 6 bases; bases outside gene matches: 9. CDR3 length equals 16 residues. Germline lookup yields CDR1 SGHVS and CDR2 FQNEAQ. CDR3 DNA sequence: TGTGCCAGCAGCGCCATTCTAGCGGGAGGCGTCAATGAGCAGTTCTTC. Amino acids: CASSAILAGGVNEQFF.

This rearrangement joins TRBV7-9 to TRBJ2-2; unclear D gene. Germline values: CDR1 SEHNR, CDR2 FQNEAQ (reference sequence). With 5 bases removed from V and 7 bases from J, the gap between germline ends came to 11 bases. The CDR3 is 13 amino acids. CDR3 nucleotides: TGTGCCAGCAGCCCCGGTCCTGGCGGGGAGCTGTTTTTT. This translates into CASSPGPGGELFF.

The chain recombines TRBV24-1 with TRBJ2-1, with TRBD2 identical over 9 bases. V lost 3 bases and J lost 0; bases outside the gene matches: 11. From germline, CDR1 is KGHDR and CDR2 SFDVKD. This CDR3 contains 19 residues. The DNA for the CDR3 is TGTGCCACCAGTGATAATATAGCGGGGGTTACGAGCTCCTACAATGAGCAGTTCTTC. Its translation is CATSDNIAGVTSSYNEQFF.

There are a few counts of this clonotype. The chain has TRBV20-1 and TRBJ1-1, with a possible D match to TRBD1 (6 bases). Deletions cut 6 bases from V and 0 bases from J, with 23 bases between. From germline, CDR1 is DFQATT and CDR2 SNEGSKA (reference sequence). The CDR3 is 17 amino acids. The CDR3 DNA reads TGCAGTGCCAGGCGGTACGACAGGCGGCGAGTGAACACTGAAGCTTTCTTT. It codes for CSARRYDRRRVNTEAFF.

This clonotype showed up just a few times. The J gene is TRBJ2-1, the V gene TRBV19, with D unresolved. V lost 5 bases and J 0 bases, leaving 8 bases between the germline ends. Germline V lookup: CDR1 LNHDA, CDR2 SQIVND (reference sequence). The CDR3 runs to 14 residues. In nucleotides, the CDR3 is TGTGCCAGTAGTCAAGCGAGCTCCTACAATGAGCAGTTCTTC. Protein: CASSQASSYNEQFF. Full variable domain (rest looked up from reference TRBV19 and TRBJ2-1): DGGITQSPKYLFRKEGQNVTLSCEQNLNHDAMYWYRQDPGQGLRLIYYSQIVNDFQKGDIAEGYSVSREKKESFPLTVTSAQKNPTAFYLCASSQASSYNEQFFGPGTRLTVL.

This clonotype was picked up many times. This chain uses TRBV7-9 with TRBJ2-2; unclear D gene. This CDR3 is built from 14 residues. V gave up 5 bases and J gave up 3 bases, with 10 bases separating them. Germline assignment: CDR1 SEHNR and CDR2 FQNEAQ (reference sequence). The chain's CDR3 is CASSAGPYTGELFF. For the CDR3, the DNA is TGTGCCAGCAGCGCTGGGCCCTACACCGGGGAGCTGTTTTTT.

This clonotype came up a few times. The CDR3 DNA is TGTGCCAGCAGTTACCGAGACGCACCATACAATGAGCAGTTCTTC. Its protein is CASSYRDAPYNEQFF. The chain uses TRBV6-2 or TRBV6-3 and TRBJ2-1; D remains unclear. The germline V gene encodes CDR1 MNHEY and CDR2 SVGEGT. The CDR3 spans 15 residues. With 2 bases removed from V and 4 bases from J, the gap between germline ends came to 12 bases.

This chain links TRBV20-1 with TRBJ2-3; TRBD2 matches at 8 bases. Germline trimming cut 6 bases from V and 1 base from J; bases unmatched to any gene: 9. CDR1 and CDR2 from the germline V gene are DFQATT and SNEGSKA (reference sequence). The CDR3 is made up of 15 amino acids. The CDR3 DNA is TGCAGTGCCTCCCCCGGGACTAGTGGCACAGATACGCAGTATTTT. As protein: CSASPGTSGTDTQYF.

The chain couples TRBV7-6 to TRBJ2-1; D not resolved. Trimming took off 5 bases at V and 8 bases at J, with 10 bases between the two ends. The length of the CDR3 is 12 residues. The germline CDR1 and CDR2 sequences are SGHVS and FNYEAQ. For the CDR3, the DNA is TGTGCCAGCAGCAGATATACCGATGAGCAGTTCTTC. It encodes CASSRYTDEQFF.

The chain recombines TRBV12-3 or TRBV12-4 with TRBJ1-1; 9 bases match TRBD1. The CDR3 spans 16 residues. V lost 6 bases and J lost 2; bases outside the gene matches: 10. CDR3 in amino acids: CASRAPQGAGNTEAFF. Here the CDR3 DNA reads TGTGCCAGCAGGGCCCCACAGGGGGCCGGTAACACTGAAGCTTTCTTT.

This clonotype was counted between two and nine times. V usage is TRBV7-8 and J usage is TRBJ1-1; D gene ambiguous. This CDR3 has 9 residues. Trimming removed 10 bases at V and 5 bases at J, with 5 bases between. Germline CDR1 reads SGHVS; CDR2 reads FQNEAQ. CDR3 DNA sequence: TGTGCCACGGGGACTGAAGCTTTCTTT. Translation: CATGTEAFF.

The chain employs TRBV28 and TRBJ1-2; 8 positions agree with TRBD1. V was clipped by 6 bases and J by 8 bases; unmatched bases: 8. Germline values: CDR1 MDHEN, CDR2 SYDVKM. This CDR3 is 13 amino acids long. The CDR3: CASRPDRGEGYTF. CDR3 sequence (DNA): TGTGCCAGCAGACCCGACAGGGGCGAAGGCTACACCTTC.

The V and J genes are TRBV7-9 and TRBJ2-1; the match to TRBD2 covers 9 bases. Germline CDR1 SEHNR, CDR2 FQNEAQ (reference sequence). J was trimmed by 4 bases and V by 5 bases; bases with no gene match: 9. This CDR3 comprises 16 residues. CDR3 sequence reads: CASSGPLAGSYNEQFF. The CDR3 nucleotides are TGTGCCAGCAGCGGACCGCTAGCGGGATCTTACAATGAGCAGTTCTTC.

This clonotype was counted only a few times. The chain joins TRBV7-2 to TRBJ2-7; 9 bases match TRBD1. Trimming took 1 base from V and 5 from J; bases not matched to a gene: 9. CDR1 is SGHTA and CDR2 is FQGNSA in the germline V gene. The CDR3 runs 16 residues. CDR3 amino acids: CASSLDRRQGVNEQYF. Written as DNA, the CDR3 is TGTGCCAGCAGCTTAGACCGCCGACAGGGGGTGAACGAGCAGTACTTC.